This T cell receptor (beta chain) was found in a study of T cell responses to AZD1222 COVID-19 vaccine (dated by TCRdb to 2020 to 2022). In the study overall: Because spike-specific TCR depth and breadth did not differ between the two schedules, AZD1222 recipients who got a second dose at roughly 4 weeks were pooled with those who got a second dose at roughly 12 weeks. A total of about 230 trial participants underwent TCR sequencing, of whom 200 to 220 received two doses of AZD1222 and some 25 received two doses of the MenACWY control vaccine. Trial participants were enrolled by age into 18-55, 56-69 and 70-plus year subgroups, with about 150, 28 and 57 TCR-sequenced participants respectively.

The CDR3 regions of human TCRbeta chains were analyzed by immunosequencing. The study's own analysis went as follows. TCRs in the repertoires were compared against a reference library of SARS-CoV-2-specific TCRs that had been generated with the MIRA antigen-specificity platform. Breadth was defined as the fraction of unique TCRs that were SARS-CoV-2-associated. Depth was defined as the fraction of total T cells that were SARS-CoV-2-associated. Each spike-specific TCR was assigned to its reactive spike region and to a CD4 or CD8 class using the MIRA data. Log10-transformed breadth and depth values were compared by one-way ANOVA with Sidak's multiple comparisons tests. TCRdb holds this immuneACCESS table with in-frame rearrangements only. Some clones are missing; in checked studies, unresolved V genes explain under half, and the rest has no known cause. The V and J calls and clone size come from that table; D and trimming were worked out from the DNA. Recorded for this sample are 170,000 or so clones; 75% to 90% of them occurred a single time. The ten largest clones add up to 2.6% of the sample.

Overall study results and their limits: The vaccine-associated CD4 TCRs covered the entire spike protein, and the dominant responses fell in regions 160-218 and 743-854. Epitopes outside the regions mutated in the B.1.351 and B.1.1.7 variants were reportedly recognized by nearly half of the unique spike-specific TCRs. After two AZD1222 doses, both the breadth and the depth of spike-specific TCRs were significantly higher than at day 0 and than in MenACWY recipients. The 56-69-year group was small, and its depth increase did not reach significance, likely because of low power. Conclusions about previously exposed vaccinees are limited, since just 6 or 7 AZD1222 recipients were seropositive for SARS-CoV-2 at baseline. Because no day 14 peak-response samples were available, repertoires were characterized only after the peak T cell response. Participants were mostly white British, with more females than males. The authors suggested clonal diversity may have been underestimated.

This sample's time point label indicates: baseline before first vaccination. The vaccinee samples were drawn from two UK trials, COV001 and COV002, one of which was a single-blind randomized controlled phase 2/3 trial testing AZD1222 (ChAdOx1 nCoV-19) in healthy adults. Trial participant PBMC samples were collected at day 0 and day 28 after the second dose for TCRbeta chain sequencing. As for this clone: Its cognate antigen has yet to be identified. Base qualities are not provided; no much larger clone lies one nucleotide away.

Reading from cysteine to phenylalanine, the CDR3 counts 14 amino acids. The CDR3 DNA has 42 bases and is translated from base 1. For CDR1 and CDR2, the germline V gene lists KGHSY and FQNENV. The junction shows trimming of 6 bases on V and 2 bases on J, and the gene matches do not reach 3 bases of it. Recombination connected TRBV16 to TRBJ2-1; TRBD2 agrees with 8 junctional bases. The sequenced sample was peripheral blood, obtained on day 0 of AZD1222 vaccination. The TCR was taken from an adult in good health. The DNA sequence is as follows: TGTGCCAGCAGACATAGCGGGGCCTACAATGAGCAGTTCTTC. The translation is CASRHSGAYNEQFF.